The clone carrying this T cell receptor beta chain has just a few counts. Authors' processing steps: Estimated nucleated cell counts came from reference gene primer amplification. Method: immunoSEQ multiplex PCR; TCRdb's copy keeps in-frame clones and lacks some. V, J and clone size were drawn from that table, and D and trimming were deduced from the DNA. Among 270,000 or so clones, around 82% were seen once, and the ten largest hold around 2.9%. The data derive from a study of blood T cell repertoires in COVID-19. Across the study: The study drew acute and convalescent COVID-19 samples from the United States, Italy and Spain. Sample material is recorded as cDNA or gDNA derived from T cells, B-cell-depleted T cells, or PBMCs.

The V end was cut by 7 bases, the J end by 10 bases, with 16 bases between. The CDR3 sequence is 13 residues long. This clonotype was obtained from a woman between 18 and 30 years old with acute or convalescent COVID-19. The chain employs TRBV12-3 or TRBV12-4 and TRBJ1-4; no firm D call. Sequenced input: peripheral blood. DNA for the CDR3: TGTGCCAGCACCCTAGGAATAACGAGAAAACTGTTTTTT. Protein sequence: CASTLGITRKLFF.